The 13 T cell receptor beta chains in this list originate from one sample, sequenced in a study of blood T cell repertoires in COVID-19. The repertoire was sequenced with immunoSEQ multiplex PCR; TCRdb's copy has only in-frame clones and lacks some. The sample carries some 80,000 clones, about nine tenths recorded once. Sample: peripheral blood. The receptor source for this set is a woman older than 75 with acute or convalescent COVID-19.

This sequence joins TRBV5-1 and TRBJ2-3; D is unclear. There are 13 residues in the CDR3. From germline, CDR1 is SGHRS and CDR2 YFSETQ. V lost 3 bases and J lost 2, with 7 bases in between. The CDR3 protein is CASSSQITDTQYF. DNA of the CDR3: TGCGCCAGCAGCTCCCAGATCACAGATACGCAGTATTTT.

This sequence joins TRBV4-2 and TRBJ1-4; D remains unclear. Trimming stripped 1 base from V and 8 bases from J, with 17 bases between. Germline-derived CDR1 and CDR2 are LGHNA and YNFKEQ. The CDR3 has 16 amino acids. CDR3 DNA sequence: TGTGCCAGCAGCCAAGGAGGCGCGGTGGCCGACGAAAAACTGTTTTTT. The encoded protein is CASSQGGAVADEKLFF.

The rearrangement joins TRBV6-5 to TRBJ1-1, with 7 bases matching TRBD1. Germline V gene lookup returns CDR1 MNHEY and CDR2 SVGAGI. This CDR3 region has 14 residues. J was trimmed by 1 base and V by 6 bases; bases with no gene match: 5. CDR3: CASRTGWQNTEAFF. The CDR3 DNA follows: TGTGCCAGCAGGACAGGGTGGCAGAACACTGAAGCTTTCTTT.

The chain recombines TRBV19 with TRBJ1-2; D possibly corresponds to TRBD1 (6 bases). Deletions cut 5 bases from V and 4 bases from J, with 17 bases between. The CDR3 is 15 residues long. The germline CDR1 and CDR2 sequences are LNHDA and SQIVND (reference sequence). Written as DNA, the CDR3 is TGTGCCAGTAGTCCCCGGACAGTTGGCCCCTATGGCTACACCTTC. Protein product: CASSPRTVGPYGYTF. The variable domain in full, with the rest retrieved from reference TRBV19 and TRBJ1-2, is DGGITQSPKYLFRKEGQNVTLSCEQNLNHDAMYWYRQDPGQGLRLIYYSQIVNDFQKGDIAEGYSVSREKKESFPLTVTSAQKNPTAFYLCASSPRTVGPYGYTFGSGTRLTVV.

In its sample, this clone was seen a few times. This sequence joins TRBV18 and TRBJ2-2, with D tentatively TRBD2 (6 bases). Germline-derived CDR1 and CDR2 are KGHSH and LQKENI. The CDR3 runs 16 residues. Trimming took off 3 bases at V and 5 bases at J, with 16 bases between the two ends. Written as DNA, the CDR3 is TGTGCCAGCTCACCCAGCGGGTCCTGGAGGACCGGGGAGCTGTTTTTT. It codes for CASSPSGSWRTGELFF.

Worth noting for this clone: Distinct nucleotide sequences in the sample also encode this CDR3. The chain's CDR3 is CASSYSSRGNQPQHF. The CDR3 DNA is TGTGCCAGCAGTTACTCATCCAGGGGAAATCAGCCCCAGCATTTT. The chain uses TRBV6-5 and TRBJ1-5, with a tentative D call TRBD1 (6 bases). Germline CDR1 is MNHEY and CDR2 is SVGAGI. The CDR3 runs to 15 residues. V gave up 0 bases and J gave up 4 bases, with 10 bases separating them.

V is TRBV9 and J is TRBJ1-1; D gene uncertain. CDR3 length: 14 residues. The germline V gene has CDR1 SGDLS and CDR2 YYNGEE. Deletions cut 0 bases from V and 1 base from J, with 7 bases between. The DNA of the CDR3 is TGTGCCAGCAGCGTAGAGCCCGAGAACACTGAAGCTTTCTTT. Translating it yields CASSVEPENTEAFF.

This clone was recorded a few times. The chain has TRBV19 and TRBJ1-4; no clear D gene. The germline V gene encodes CDR1 LNHDA and CDR2 SQIVND (reference sequence). The CDR3 spans 13 residues. V was cut by 7 bases and J by 4 bases, with 10 bases left in between. Written as DNA, the CDR3 is TGTGCCAGTAAATCTATAGATAATGAAAAACTGTTTTTT. It translates to CASKSIDNEKLFF.

This rearrangement joins TRBV18 to TRBJ1-3; D gene uncertain. Germline values: CDR1 KGHSH, CDR2 LQKENI. Trimming left V 0 bases short and J 4 bases short, with 7 bases between. CDR3 length: 14 amino acids. CDR3 sequence (DNA): TGTGCCAGCTCACCACCCGGCGGAGGAAACACCATATATTTT. Amino acids: CASSPPGGGNTIYF.

This chain uses TRBV10-3 with TRBJ1-5; D not resolved. The ends were cut back, 6 bases at V and 0 bases at J, with 6 bases in the middle. Germline CDR1 is ENHRY and CDR2 is SYGVKD. The CDR3 runs to 13 residues. The DNA for the CDR3 is TGTGCCATCAGCCCTTTTAGCAATCAGCCCCAGCATTTT. Encoded protein: CAISPFSNQPQHF.

The chain carries TRBV9 and TRBJ2-1; 7 bases align to TRBD2. The CDR3 runs to 14 residues. Germline lookup yields CDR1 SGDLS and CDR2 YYNGEE. V lost 2 bases to trimming and J lost 9 bases; unmatched junction nucleotides: 8. DNA of the CDR3: TGTGCCAGCAGCGTCCCGACGGGGAGGGGTGAGCAGTTCTTC. Translation: CASSVPTGRGEQFF.

The CDR3 nucleotides read TGTGCCAGCAGTTTAGGAAGACAGGGGCCGCGACTCAATGAAAAACTGTTTTTT. This sequence encodes CASSLGRQGPRLNEKLFF. The rearrangement uses TRBV27 and TRBJ1-4, with 8 bases identical to TRBD1. The CDR3 sequence is 18 residues long. The V segment lost 2 bases and the J segment 5 bases; nucleotides outside the gene matches: 13. Germline CDR1 is MNHEY and CDR2 is SMNVEV (reference sequence).

V usage is TRBV7-2 and J usage is TRBJ1-2; D is unresolved. V dropped 3 bases and J dropped 6 bases, with 17 bases sitting between them. The CDR3 loop spans 15 amino acids. Germline-derived CDR1 and CDR2 are SGHTA and FQGNSA. Here the CDR3 DNA reads TGTGCCAGCAGCTTTACGACTCTCCCATATGATGGCTACACCTTC. It is translated as CASSFTTLPYDGYTF.